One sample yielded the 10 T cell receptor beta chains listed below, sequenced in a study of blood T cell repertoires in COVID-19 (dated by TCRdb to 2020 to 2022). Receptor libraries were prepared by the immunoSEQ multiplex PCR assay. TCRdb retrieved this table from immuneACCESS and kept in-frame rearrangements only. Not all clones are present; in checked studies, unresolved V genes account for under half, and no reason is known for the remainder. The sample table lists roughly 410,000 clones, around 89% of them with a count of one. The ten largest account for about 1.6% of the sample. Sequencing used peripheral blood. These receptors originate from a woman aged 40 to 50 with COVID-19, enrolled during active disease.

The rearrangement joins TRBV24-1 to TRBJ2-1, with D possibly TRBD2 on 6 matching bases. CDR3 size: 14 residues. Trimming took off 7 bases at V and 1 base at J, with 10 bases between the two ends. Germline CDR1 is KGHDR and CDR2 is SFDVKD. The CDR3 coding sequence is TGTGCCACCAGCCTCGGGGGTTCCTACAATGAGCAGTTCTTC. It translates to CATSLGGSYNEQFF.

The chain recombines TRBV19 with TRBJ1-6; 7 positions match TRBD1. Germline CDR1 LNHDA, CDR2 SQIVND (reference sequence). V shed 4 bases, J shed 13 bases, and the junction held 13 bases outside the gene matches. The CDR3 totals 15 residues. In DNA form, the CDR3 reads TGTGCCAGTAGTAGTGCAGGGGGGCCGGGCTGGCCCCTCCACTTT. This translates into CASSSAGGPGWPLHF.

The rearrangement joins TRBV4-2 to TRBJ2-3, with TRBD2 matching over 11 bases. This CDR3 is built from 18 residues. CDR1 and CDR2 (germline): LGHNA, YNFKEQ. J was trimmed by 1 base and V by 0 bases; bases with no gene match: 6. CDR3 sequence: CASSQEPSGGPGTDTQYF. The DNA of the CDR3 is TGTGCCAGCAGCCAAGAGCCTAGCGGGGGGCCGGGCACAGATACGCAGTATTTT.

The CDR3 DNA reads TGTGCCAGCAGCTTAGACCGGGACTCGTATGTGGGAACGTGGTACAATGAGCAGTTCTTC. Its translation is CASSLDRDSYVGTWYNEQFF. The V gene is TRBV11-2, the J gene TRBJ2-1; maybe TRBD2 (6 bases). V was clipped by 0 bases and J by 4 bases, with 25 bases between them. Germline values: CDR1 SGHAT, CDR2 FQNNGV. This CDR3 has 20 amino acids.

CDR3 loop: CASSPPGRVNQPQHF. DNA of the CDR3: TGTGCCAGCAGCCCTCCCGGCAGGGTCAATCAGCCCCAGCATTTT. The chain combines TRBV2 with TRBJ1-5; D perhaps matches TRBD1 (5 bases). Germline values: CDR1 SNHLY, CDR2 FYNNEI. The V end was cut by 6 bases, the J end by 3 bases, with 15 bases between. CDR3 length: 15 amino acids.

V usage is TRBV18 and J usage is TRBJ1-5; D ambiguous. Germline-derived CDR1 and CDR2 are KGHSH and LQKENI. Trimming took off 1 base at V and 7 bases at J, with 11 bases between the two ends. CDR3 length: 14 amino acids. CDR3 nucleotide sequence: TGTGCCAGCTCACCACGGGCAGGTAGACAGCCCCAGCATTTT. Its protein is CASSPRAGRQPQHF.

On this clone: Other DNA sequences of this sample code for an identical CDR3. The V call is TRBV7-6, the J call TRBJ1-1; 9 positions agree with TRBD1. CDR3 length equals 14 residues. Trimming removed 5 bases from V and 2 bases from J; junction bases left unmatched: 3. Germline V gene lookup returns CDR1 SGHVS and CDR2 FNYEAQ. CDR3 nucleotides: TGTGCCAGCAGCCTGGGACAGGGAAACACTGAAGCTTTCTTT. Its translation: CASSLGQGNTEAFF.

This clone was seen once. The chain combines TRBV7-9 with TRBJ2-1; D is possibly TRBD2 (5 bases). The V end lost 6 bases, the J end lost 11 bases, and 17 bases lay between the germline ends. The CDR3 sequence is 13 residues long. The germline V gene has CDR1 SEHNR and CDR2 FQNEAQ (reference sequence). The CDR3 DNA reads TGTGCCAGCAGTCTTAAACCTGAGGGTCAGCAGTTCTTC. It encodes CASSLKPEGQQFF.

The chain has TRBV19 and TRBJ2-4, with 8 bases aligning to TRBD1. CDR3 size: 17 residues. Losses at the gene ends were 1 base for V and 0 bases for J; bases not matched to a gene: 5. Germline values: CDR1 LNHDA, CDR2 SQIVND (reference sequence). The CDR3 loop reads CASSIVNTGGAKNIQYF. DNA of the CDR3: TGTGCCAGTAGTATAGTTAACACAGGGGGAGCCAAAAACATTCAGTACTTC.

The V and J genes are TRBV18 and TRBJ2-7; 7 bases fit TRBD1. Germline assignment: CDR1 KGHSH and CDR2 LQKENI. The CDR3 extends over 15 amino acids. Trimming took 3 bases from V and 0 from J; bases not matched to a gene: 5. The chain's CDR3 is CASSPGQAISYEQYF. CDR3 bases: TGTGCCAGCTCACCCGGACAGGCCATCTCCTACGAGCAGTACTTC.